These 27 T cell receptor beta chains came from one sample sequenced in a study of cytotoxic CD8 clonotypes in ibrutinib-treated CLL. Only in-frame clones appear in the TCRdb table, and some are missing; sequencing was by immunoSEQ multiplex PCR. The sample consists of some 200,000 clones, about four fifths of them appearing once. The material sequenced was PBMCs, taken after 12 months of ibrutinib treatment. Source of these receptors: a human donor with chronic lymphocytic leukemia.

The table lists this clone with a count of one. CDR3 sequence (DNA): TGTGCCAGCGGCCCTCCCCTCCGGGGAGCCTCCTACAATGAGCAGTTCTTC. Protein sequence: CASGPPLRGASYNEQFF. The rearrangement joins TRBV7-9 to TRBJ2-1; tentatively, D is TRBD2 (5 bases). CDR1 and CDR2 from the germline V gene are SEHNR and FQNEAQ (reference sequence). This CDR3 spans 17 amino acids. The V gene lost 8 bases and the J gene lost 0 bases, with 20 bases spanning the gap. Complete variable domain (other parts from reference TRBV7-9 and TRBJ2-1): DTGVSQNPRHKITKRGQNVTFRCDPISEHNRLYWYRQTLGQGPEFLTYFQNEAQLEKSRLLSDRFSAERPKGSFSTLEIQRTEQGDSAMYLCASGPPLRGASYNEQFFGPGTRLTVL.

The chain is built from TRBV29-1 and TRBJ1-4; 10 bases map to TRBD1. Looked up from germline, CDR1 is SQVTM and CDR2 is ANQGSEA. This CDR3 contains 17 residues. In nucleotides, the CDR3 is TGCCCCGAGTTTACCGGACAGGGGGTCCCGGGGGACGAAAAACTGTTTTTT. Translating gives CPEFTGQGVPGDEKLFF.

This chain uses TRBV7-9 with TRBJ2-7, with D unresolved. This CDR3 region has 16 residues. Germline V lookup: CDR1 SEHNR, CDR2 FQNEAQ (reference sequence). V dropped 5 bases and J dropped 2 bases, with 19 bases sitting between them. CDR3 nucleotide sequence: TGTGCCAGCAGCCAACACGGTGCGCCCGAAGCCTACGAGCAGTACTTC. Translated, it gives CASSQHGAPEAYEQYF.

The chain recombines TRBV5-8 with TRBJ2-7; TRBD2 matches 11 bases. Germline CDR1 and CDR2: SGHTS and YDEGEE. This CDR3 has 15 amino acids. With V trimmed by 0 bases and J by 2 bases, 1 base remained unmatched. CDR3 residues: CASSLGLAGTYEQYF. CDR3 nucleotide sequence: TGTGCCAGCAGCTTGGGACTAGCGGGGACCTACGAGCAGTACTTC.

This clone was seen ten or more times. The V and J genes are TRBV20-1 and TRBJ2-7; D ambiguous. The CDR3 loop spans 11 amino acids. Germline V gene sequence: CDR1 DFQATT, CDR2 SNEGSKA (reference sequence). The V gene lost 4 bases and the J gene lost 9 bases, with 13 bases spanning the gap. For the CDR3, the DNA is TGCAGTGCTACCGGGCCTACGGGGCAGTACTTC. Its protein product is CSATGPTGQYF.

The chain recombines TRBV12-5 with TRBJ2-1; D call uncertain. CDR3 size: 14 residues. Trimming took off 1 base at V and 5 bases at J, with 9 bases between the two ends. Germline V gives CDR1 LGHNT, CDR2 FRNRAP. CDR3 loop: CASGLAMGNNEQFF. CDR3 in DNA: TGTGCTAGTGGTTTGGCCATGGGGAACAATGAGCAGTTCTTC. Looking up the rest from reference TRBV12-5 and TRBJ2-1 gives the full variable domain: DARVTQTPRHKVTEMGQEVTMRCQPILGHNTVFWYRQTMMQGLELLAYFRNRAPLDDSGMPKDRFSAEMPDATLATLKIQPSEPRDSAVYFCASGLAMGNNEQFFGPGTRLTVL.

With respect to this clone: In the same sample, other DNA sequences code for this CDR3. The genes are TRBV4-1 and TRBJ2-7; tentatively, D is TRBD1 (6 bases). V lost 4 bases to trimming and J lost 1 base, with 11 bases between them. CDR3 size: 14 residues. The V gene's germline CDR1 is MGHRA and CDR2 YSYEKL. CDR3 DNA sequence: TGCGCCAGCAGCCCCTGGACAGCTTCCTACGAGCAGTACTTC. Amino acid sequence: CASSPWTASYEQYF.

The rearrangement joins TRBV2 to TRBJ2-3, with 8 positions matching TRBD1. V gave up 7 bases and J gave up 2 bases; unmatched junction bases: 8. Germline assignment: CDR1 SNHLY and CDR2 FYNNEI. CDR3 size: 15 residues. The CDR3 loop is CASNPTGAPTDTQYF. The CDR3 nucleotides read TGTGCCAGCAACCCGACAGGGGCTCCCACAGATACGCAGTATTTT.

This rearrangement joins TRBV5-4 to TRBJ1-3, with 10 bases lining up with TRBD1. J was trimmed by 2 bases and V by 0 bases; bases with no gene match: 2. Germline V gene lookup returns CDR1 SGHNT and CDR2 YYREEE (reference sequence). The CDR3 length is 16 residues. This chain's CDR3 is CASSLVGTGAGNTIYF. CDR3 DNA: TGTGCCAGCAGCTTGGTTGGGACAGGGGCTGGAAACACCATATATTTT.

The chain recombines TRBV19 with TRBJ2-7, with TRBD2 identical over 8 bases. Trimming took 3 bases from V and 2 from J; bases not matched to a gene: 3. Germline CDR1 reads LNHDA; CDR2 reads SQIVND (reference sequence). The CDR3 is made up of 14 amino acids. This CDR3 is CASSMPGLAYEQYF. In nucleotides, the CDR3 is TGTGCCAGTAGTATGCCGGGACTAGCCTACGAGCAGTACTTC.

The chain carries TRBV2 and TRBJ1-2; D is ambiguous. There are 13 residues in the CDR3. Germline V CDR1 and CDR2: SNHLY, FYNNEI. Trimming took off 6 bases at V and 7 bases at J, with 15 bases between the two ends. Here the CDR3 DNA reads TGTGCCAGCAGAGAGGAGAGGGAAGCTGGCTACACCTTC. It codes for CASREEREAGYTF.

The rearrangement joins TRBV10-1 to TRBJ2-1; D might be TRBD2 (6 bases). The CDR3 length is 16 residues. The germline V gene encodes CDR1 WNHNN and CDR2 SYGVQD (reference sequence). V lost 3 bases and J 3 bases, leaving 15 bases between the germline ends. CDR3 loop: CASSELGGGDYNEQFF. The DNA for the CDR3 is TGCGCCAGCAGTGAATTGGGGGGAGGTGACTACAATGAGCAGTTCTTC.

The chain combines TRBV11-2 with TRBJ2-3; D tentatively fits TRBD1 or TRBD2 (6 bases each). Trimming took 4 bases from V and 7 from J, leaving 21 bases between them. The CDR3 consists of 16 residues. Germline CDR1 reads SGHAT; CDR2 reads FQNNGV. CDR3 bases: TGTGCCAGCAGCTCCCAGGGGCAGCGGGCATCCAATACGCAGTATTTT. Its translation is CASSSQGQRASNTQYF.

The genes are TRBV2 and TRBJ1-4, with a possible D match to TRBD1 (6 bases). The CDR3 extends over 14 amino acids. The germline gives CDR1 SNHLY, CDR2 FYNNEI. V was pared by 3 bases and J by 7 bases, with 12 bases between. CDR3 amino acids: CASSEDSLSEKLFF. CDR3 bases: TGTGCCAGCAGTGAGGACAGCCTCTCTGAAAAACTGTTTTTT.

CDR3 region: CASSDFPLEGTEAFF. The CDR3 DNA sequence: TGTGCCAGCAGTGACTTCCCTTTAGAGGGCACTGAAGCTTTCTTT. This chain links TRBV6-1 with TRBJ1-1, with D uncertain. Germline CDR1 MNHNS, CDR2 SASEGT. The CDR3 loop spans 15 amino acids. V was cut by 3 bases and J by 4 bases, with 15 bases left in between.

V usage is TRBV5-5 and J usage is TRBJ2-2; D gene unclear. Between the trimmed V and J ends, which lost 3 bases and 7 bases, there was a span of 10 bases. Per the germline V gene, CDR1 is SGHKS and CDR2 is YYEKEE (reference sequence). CDR3 length: 13 residues. The CDR3 nucleotides read TGTGCCAGCAGCTCCTGGCGAGGCGGGGAGCTGTTTTTT. It yields the protein CASSSWRGGELFF.

The V call is TRBV6-1, the J call TRBJ2-2; 10 positions agree with TRBD2. V dropped 5 bases and J dropped 3; count of bases not matched to a gene: 0. The CDR3 covers 14 residues. Germline CDR1 is MNHNS and CDR2 is SASEGT. The CDR3 sequence: CASSSGGDTGELFF. CDR3 DNA: TGTGCCAGCAGTAGCGGGGGGGACACCGGGGAGCTGTTTTTT.

The gene calls are TRBV27 and TRBJ1-5; D remains ambiguous. V lost 2 bases and J 6 bases, leaving 11 bases between the germline ends. Germline values: CDR1 MNHEY, CDR2 SMNVEV (reference sequence). CDR3 length: 14 residues. Written as DNA, the CDR3 is TGTGCCAGCAGTTTAAGACGGTCATCTCAGCCCCAGCATTTT. Encoded protein: CASSLRRSSQPQHF.

The genes are TRBV5-8 and TRBJ1-1; D is unclear. The V gene's germline CDR1 is SGHTS and CDR2 YDEGEE. This CDR3 comprises 14 residues. V was shortened by 2 bases and J by 6 bases, with 14 bases between the two germline ends. CDR3: CASSFHPGKAEAFF. Written as DNA, the CDR3 is TGTGCCAGCAGCTTTCACCCGGGGAAGGCTGAAGCTTTCTTT. The full variable domain, rest sourced from reference TRBV5-8 and TRBJ1-1, is EAGVTQSPTHLIKTRGQQATLRCSPISGHTSVYWYQQALGLGLQFLLWYDEGEERNRGNFPPRFSGRQFPNYSSELNVNALELEDSALYLCASSFHPGKAEAFFGQGTRLTVV.

The V gene is TRBV6-1, the J gene TRBJ1-1, with TRBD1 matching 10 bases. The germline V gene encodes CDR1 MNHNS and CDR2 SASEGT. The V segment lost 4 bases and the J segment 1 base; nucleotides outside the gene matches: 3. The CDR3 extends over 15 amino acids. The CDR3 nucleotides read TGTGCCAGCAGTGCCAGGACAGGGGGGAACACTGAAGCTTTCTTT. Translating gives CASSARTGGNTEAFF.

The V and J genes are TRBV29-1 and TRBJ2-1; 14 nucleotides match TRBD2. The CDR3 sequence is 14 residues long. Germline trimming cut 4 bases from V and 8 bases from J; bases unmatched to any gene: 4. Germline V gives CDR1 SQVTM, CDR2 ANQGSEA. CDR3 bases: TGCAGCGTTGTATCGGGACTAGCGGGAGATGAGCAGTTCTTC. Translation: CSVVSGLAGDEQFF.

The chain joins TRBV5-1 to TRBJ2-3, with a possible D match to TRBD1 (6 bases). Trimming took 2 bases from V and 4 from J, leaving 11 bases between them. CDR1 SGHRS and CDR2 YFSETQ come from the germline V gene. The CDR3 has 14 residues. This chain's CDR3 is CASSFGQSADTQYF. In nucleotides, the CDR3 is TGCGCCAGCAGCTTTGGACAGAGCGCAGATACGCAGTATTTT.

The chain links TRBV7-8 to TRBJ2-1, with 8 positions matching TRBD2. The V gene's germline CDR1 is SGHVS and CDR2 FQNEAQ. With V trimmed by 4 bases and J by 0 bases, 5 bases remained unmatched. The CDR3 is made up of 16 amino acids. The CDR3 sequence: CASSYLGRGSYNEQFF. In nucleotides, the CDR3 is TGTGCCAGCAGCTACCTCGGGAGGGGCTCCTACAATGAGCAGTTCTTC.

The CDR3 nucleotides are TGTGCCAGCCATTCTCTGGGGGTTTCCCACGAGCAGTACTTC. It translates to CASHSLGVSHEQYF. The rearrangement joins TRBV6-5 to TRBJ2-7; possibly TRBD1 or TRBD2 for D (5 bases each). Germline V CDR1 and CDR2: MNHEY, SVGAGI. This CDR3 has 14 residues. V dropped 8 bases and J dropped 5 bases, with 19 bases sitting between them.

The chain is built from TRBV6-5 and TRBJ2-7, with D possibly matching TRBD1 (5 bases). Trimming left V 6 bases short and J 1 base short, with 10 bases between. From germline, CDR1 is MNHEY and CDR2 SVGAGI. This CDR3 spans 13 amino acids. Written as DNA, the CDR3 is TGTGCCAGCAGCAGGACACCGTCCTACGAGCAGTACTTC. Translation gives CASSRTPSYEQYF.

Comments on this clone: One end of the junction is discordant with germline, which a read error may explain. This sequence joins TRBV5-1 and TRBJ2-1; D is ambiguous. The CDR3 has 15 amino acids. The germline gives CDR1 SGHRS, CDR2 YFSETQ. The CDR3 nucleotides are TGCGCCAGCAGCTTGGAAGAGACACTACGCTCCATATGGATCTTC. It specifies CASSLEETLRSIWIF.

This rearrangement joins TRBV9 to TRBJ2-1, with a tentative D call TRBD2 (6 bases). Germline loops: CDR1 SGDLS, CDR2 YYNGEE. With 0 bases removed from V and 7 bases from J, the gap between germline ends came to 20 bases. CDR3 length: 17 residues. The CDR3 DNA follows: TGTGCCAGCAGCGTAGCTGGAGGCGGGAAATGGGAAAATGAGCAGTTCTTC. Its protein is CASSVAGGGKWENEQFF.